This TCR beta chain was recovered during a study of blood T cells in healthy people across ages. Study outcomes and limitations: Diversity was higher, and naive CD4+ cells more numerous, in long-lived donors than in aged donors.

For the second PCR, which ran for 7 to 11 cycles, a sample-barcoded 5' primer and a J-beta primer mix were used. TCRdb reprocessed the 5' RACE reads with MiXCR, giving one entry per CDR3 protein. The sample shows hundreds of thousands of distinct CDR3 sequences, approximately 67% of them seen only once. As for this clonotype: What it recognizes is unknown.

There were healthy Caucasian individuals from Russia, aged roughly 6 to 95, serving as donors. There were at least 6 micrograms of total RNA extracted from every sample. The germline CDR1 and CDR2 sequences are MNHEY and SVGAGI. The V end was cut by 2 bases, the J end by 3 bases, with 13 bases between. The CDR3 consists of 15 residues. The rearrangement joins TRBV6-5 to TRBJ2-5; D remains ambiguous. The receptor's source is a man between 25 and 39 years old in good health. What was sequenced was blood. The DNA for the CDR3 is TGTGCCAGCAGTTACCCGTCTTACGGAAAAGAGACCCAGTACTTC. Its protein is CASSYPSYGKETQYF.